These 14 T cell receptor beta chains originate from one sample sequenced in a study of OX40 agonist ivuxolimab in advanced cancers. Sequencing used immunoSEQ multiplex PCR; TCRdb keeps in-frame clones, though not all of them. The sample records tens of thousands of clones, 91% being singletons. Sequenced material: CD4+ or CD8+ T cells sorted from blood, taken in a trial of the OX40 agonist ivuxolimab. The receptor source for this set is an adult with an advanced solid tumor such as melanoma, head and neck, liver or kidney cancer.

CDR3 in DNA: TGTGCCAGCAGCGGGGGCGCGGGGACCATTCAGTACTTC. It specifies CASSGGAGTIQYF. The rearrangement joins TRBV28 to TRBJ2-4; TRBD1 or TRBD2 may be the D gene (6 bases each). V lost 6 bases and J 9 bases, leaving 15 bases between the germline ends. Germline V lookup: CDR1 MDHEN, CDR2 SYDVKM. CDR3 size: 13 residues. The entire variable domain, with the rest obtained from reference TRBV28 and TRBJ2-4, is as follows: DVKVTQSSRYLVKRTGEKVFLECVQDMDHENMFWYRQDPGLGLRLIYFSYDVKMKEKGDIPEGYSVSREKKERFSLILESASTNQTSMYLCASSGGAGTIQYFGAGTRLSVL.

The chain links TRBV18 to TRBJ2-7; D remains ambiguous. CDR1 KGHSH and CDR2 LQKENI come from the germline V gene. The V gene lost 5 bases and the J gene lost 2 bases, with 10 bases spanning the gap. The CDR3 contains 13 residues. CDR3 loop: CASSETATYEQYF. In DNA, the CDR3 is TGTGCCAGCTCAGAGACTGCTACCTACGAGCAGTACTTC.

CDR3 sequence reads: CAIGRAPDTQYF. CDR3 in DNA: TGTGCCATCGGCAGGGCCCCAGATACGCAGTATTTT. The V call is TRBV28, the J call TRBJ2-3; D possibly corresponds to TRBD1 (5 bases). This CDR3 comprises 12 residues. The V end was cut by 10 bases, the J end by 4 bases, with 12 bases between. Germline V CDR1 and CDR2: MDHEN, SYDVKM.

This clone appeared a few times. V gene TRBV2 combines with J gene TRBJ2-7; D might be TRBD1 (5 bases). With 5 bases removed from V and 4 bases from J, the gap between germline ends came to 9 bases. Germline lookup yields CDR1 SNHLY and CDR2 FYNNEI. The CDR3 runs 12 residues. For the CDR3, the DNA is TGTGCCAGCAGTCCGACAGATTACGAGCAGTACGTC. Translating it yields CASSPTDYEQYV.

V usage is TRBV7-2 and J usage is TRBJ2-2, with D uncertain. V lost 1 base to trimming and J lost 7 bases, with 7 bases between them. This CDR3 has 13 residues. Germline CDR1 reads SGHTA; CDR2 reads FQGNSA. The CDR3 DNA follows: TGTGCCAGCAGCTTAGTCTTGGGCGGGGAGCTGTTTTTT. Translation: CASSLVLGGELFF.

V gene TRBV28 combines with J gene TRBJ2-6, with D tentatively TRBD1 or TRBD2 (5 bases each). CDR3 length equals 16 residues. Trimming cost V 9 bases and J 2 bases, with 17 bases left between them. Germline CDR1 is MDHEN and CDR2 is SYDVKM. CDR3 region: CASTFEGLAGANVLTF. CDR3 nucleotides: TGTGCCAGTACCTTTGAGGGGCTAGCTGGGGCCAACGTCCTGACTTTC.

The gene calls are TRBV19 and TRBJ2-2; D unresolved. The V end lost 6 bases, the J end lost 5 bases, and 7 bases lay between the germline ends. Germline V gene sequence: CDR1 LNHDA, CDR2 SQIVND (reference sequence). There are 12 residues in the CDR3. The CDR3 reads CASRGPTGELFF. The CDR3 coding sequence is TGTGCCAGTAGGGGTCCAACCGGGGAGCTGTTTTTT.

The chain employs TRBV7-8 and TRBJ1-1; TRBD1 matches at 9 bases. The CDR3 loop spans 14 amino acids. Per germline, CDR1 SGHVS and CDR2 FQNEAQ. The J segment lost 5 bases and the V segment lost 5 bases, leaving 6 bases of the junction unmatched. The CDR3 reads CASSGDRGGTEAFF. CDR3 DNA: TGTGCCAGCAGCGGTGACAGGGGGGGTACTGAAGCTTTCTTT.

As for this clone: Within the sample, other DNA sequences also encode this same CDR3. The genes are TRBV5-1 and TRBJ1-1, with D hard to call. There are 11 residues in the CDR3. From germline, CDR1 is SGHRS and CDR2 YFSETQ. The ends were cut back, 0 bases at V and 4 bases at J, with 1 base in the middle. CDR3 region: CASSLGTEAFF. The CDR3 bases are TGCGCCAGCAGCTTGGGCACTGAAGCTTTCTTT.

V is TRBV28 and J is TRBJ1-4, with D tentatively TRBD1 (6 bases). The CDR3 runs 15 residues. Looked up from germline, CDR1 is MDHEN and CDR2 is SYDVKM. V shed 5 bases and J shed 4 bases, with 14 bases lying between them. The DNA of the CDR3 is TGTGCCAGCAGTCCCGGACAGCTAATTAATGAAAAACTGTTTTTT. Translation: CASSPGQLINEKLFF.

This clone was found once. The chain is built from TRBV5-8 and TRBJ2-5; possible D gene TRBD1, 5 bases. CDR3 size: 14 residues. V lost 6 bases, J lost 2 bases, and 14 bases lay in between. The germline V gene encodes CDR1 SGHTS and CDR2 YDEGEE. CDR3: CASTRIGEQETQYF. The CDR3 coding sequence is TGTGCCAGCACCCGCATAGGGGAACAAGAGACCCAGTACTTC.

The chain links TRBV5-6 to TRBJ1-6; D is possibly TRBD1 (6 bases). The CDR3 runs 15 residues. Trimming took 0 bases from V and 12 from J, leaving 16 bases between them. Germline CDR1 is SGHDT and CDR2 is YYEEEE. The CDR3 DNA reads as TGTGCCAGCAGCTTGGGGATGGGGGCGCGGGAACCCCTCCACTTT. Its translation is CASSLGMGAREPLHF.

The rearrangement links TRBV27 to TRBJ2-7, with TRBD2 matching over 13 bases. The V segment lost 5 bases and the J segment 5 bases; nucleotides outside the gene matches: 6. The CDR3 consists of 15 residues. CDR1 is MNHEY and CDR2 is SMNVEV in the germline V gene (reference sequence). CDR3 in DNA: TGTGCCAGCAGTCCCTGGACTAGCGGGAGCCACGAGCAGTACTTC. Its protein is CASSPWTSGSHEQYF.

This chain connects TRBV4-2 to TRBJ2-1; TRBD2 agrees at 7 bases. V lost 1 base, J lost 0 bases, and 0 bases stayed unmatched. This CDR3 spans 15 amino acids. Per the germline V gene, CDR1 is LGHNA and CDR2 is YNFKEQ. The CDR3 loop reads CASSQGGGSYNEQFF. The CDR3 coding sequence is TGTGCCAGCAGCCAAGGGGGGGGCTCCTACAATGAGCAGTTCTTC.